These 3 T cell receptor beta chains share one sample of origin, sequenced in a study of naive and memory T cell subsets. Study observations and caveats: Naive repertoires, especially CD8, held a few larger clonotypes, possibly memory cells re-expressing CD45RA.

These receptors are not linked to any known antigen. The beta constant-region primer was an equimolar mix of two oligonucleotides covering TRBC1 and TRBC2. Ligated cDNA was amplified by four rounds of PCR with nested alpha and beta constant-region primers and SP2. One entry per CDR3 protein results from TCRdb running MiXCR on the UMI-ligation and nested PCR reads. The table lists under 150,000 distinct CDR3 sequences, approximately 18% of them singletons. Sequenced sample: naive CD8+ T cells from blood. These receptors were collected from a human donor in good health.

In its sample, this clonotype was seen a few times. The chain joins TRBV28 to TRBJ1-2; 9 bases match TRBD1. The CDR3 has 15 residues. Germline lookup yields CDR1 MDHEN and CDR2 SYDVKM. With V trimmed by 4 bases and J by 6 bases, 9 bases remained unmatched. CDR3 in amino acids: CASSSHTGTGHGYTF. The DNA for the CDR3 is TGTGCCAGCAGTTCGCATACCGGGACAGGGCATGGCTACACCTTC.

This clonotype was counted only a few times. J is TRBJ2-1 and V is TRBV7-2; D unclear. CDR1 and CDR2 from the germline V gene are SGHTA and FQGNSA. There are 16 residues in the CDR3. The ends were cut back, 1 base at V and 5 bases at J, with 15 bases in the middle. This CDR3 reads CASSLVPSGTDNEQFF. CDR3 coding DNA: TGTGCCAGCAGCTTAGTCCCGTCCGGTACAGACAATGAGCAGTTCTTC.

This clonotype was detected only a few times. The rearrangement uses TRBV28 and TRBJ2-7; possible D gene TRBD1, 6 bases. Germline V CDR1 and CDR2: MDHEN, SYDVKM. V was cut by 6 bases and J by 0 bases, with 9 bases left in between. This CDR3 has 13 residues. This CDR3 reads CASRGDNSYEQYF. The CDR3 nucleotides read TGTGCCAGCAGGGGGGACAACTCCTACGAGCAGTACTTC.